The TCR beta chain under discussion was sequenced for a study of T-cell reconstitution after alpha-beta-depleted transplantation in children. Unique molecular identifiers were used to barcode this TCRbeta library. TCRdb independently ran MiXCR on the PCR reads; one entry per CDR3 protein. The sample contains 500,000 or so distinct CDR3 sequences, around a third of which appear only once. Germline V lookup: CDR1 MNHEY, CDR2 SVGEGT. V shed 6 bases and J shed 8 bases, with 14 bases lying between them. The CDR3 is 13 residues long. The chain links TRBV6-2 or TRBV6-3 to TRBJ2-1; TRBD1 might be the D (5 bases). This receptor was obtained from a human donor who donated a stem cell graft to a child with aplastic anemia. Source: PBMCs from the stem cell graft donor, taken from the stem cell graft. This chain's CDR3 is CASRDTGPDEQFF. Written as DNA, the CDR3 is TGTGCCAGCAGGGACACTGGGCCCGATGAGCAGTTCTTC.